The 24 T cell receptor beta chains below all came from one sample that was sequenced in a study of cytomegalovirus exposure and HLA in healthy donors (dated by TCRdb to about 2017). Library generation was performed with the immunoSEQ multiplex PCR assay. For the multiplex PCR, a mixture combining 60 forward primers for TCR Vbeta segments and 13 reverse primers for TCR Jbeta segments was used. TCRdb took this table from immuneACCESS and kept in-frame rearrangements with V and J called. Such tables lack part of the clones; where checked against another copy, unresolved V genes explain under half of the gap, and the rest is unexplained. This sample's table contains some 84,000 clones. The ten largest clonotypes hold about 0.6% of the sample. Sequencing used PBMCs. All receptors derive from a man aged 45-60 years in good health and CMV-seronegative.

The chain recombines TRBV7-9 with TRBJ1-1; D not resolved. CDR3 size: 14 residues. Germline CDR1 is SEHNR and CDR2 is FQNEAQ (reference sequence). V was cut by 3 bases and J by 3 bases, with 11 bases left in between. The CDR3 spells CASSFRLPHTEAFF. CDR3 DNA: TGTGCCAGCAGCTTTCGACTACCCCACACTGAAGCTTTCTTT.

The V and J genes are TRBV5-6 and TRBJ2-3, with 12 bases that match TRBD2. The V and J ends lost 0 bases and 3 bases, in that order; junction bases with no gene match: 5. The germline V gene encodes CDR1 SGHDT and CDR2 YYEEEE. The length of the CDR3 is 17 residues. CDR3 amino acids: CASSLEVLAGGTDTQYF. The CDR3 DNA sequence: TGTGCCAGCAGCTTGGAGGTGCTAGCGGGAGGGACAGATACGCAGTATTTT.

The V gene is TRBV7-9, the J gene TRBJ2-7; D is possibly TRBD1 (5 bases). The V gene lost 2 bases and the J gene lost 7 bases, with 12 bases spanning the gap. The germline CDR1 and CDR2 sequences are SEHNR and FQNEAQ (reference sequence). CDR3 size: 13 residues. The CDR3 is CASSLSGSEEQYF. CDR3 bases: TGTGCCAGCAGCTTATCAGGGTCGGAAGAGCAGTACTTC.

In regard to this clone: Sequence at one end of the junction differs from germline and may be a read error. The chain has TRBV4-2 and TRBJ2-3; unclear D gene. From germline, CDR1 is LGHNA and CDR2 YNFKEQ. This CDR3 contains 15 residues. CDR3 coding DNA: TGTGCCAGCAGCCCCCTCGGAACAGTCCCAGATAAGCAGTATTTT. Protein: CASSPLGTVPDKQYF.

The V and J genes are TRBV2 and TRBJ1-2; 7 positions agree with TRBD1. This CDR3 region has 13 residues. Germline V gene sequence: CDR1 SNHLY, CDR2 FYNNEI. After removal of 5 bases from V and 4 bases from J, the junction contained 4 bases not matched to a gene. The chain's CDR3 is CASSYTGAYGYTF. In DNA, the CDR3 is TGTGCCAGCAGTTACACAGGGGCCTATGGCTACACCTTC.

The chain joins TRBV5-4 to TRBJ1-3; D unresolved. Germline V gives CDR1 SGHNT, CDR2 YYREEE (reference sequence). The V gene lost 2 bases and the J gene lost 1 base, with 7 bases spanning the gap. This CDR3 comprises 14 residues. CDR3 in amino acids: CASSFPLSGNTIYF. The CDR3 DNA reads as TGTGCCAGCAGCTTTCCCTTGTCTGGAAACACCATATATTTT.

The chain recombines TRBV7-2 with TRBJ1-1, with D possibly TRBD1 on 6 matching bases. Deletions cut 5 bases from V and 0 bases from J, with 10 bases between. The V gene's germline CDR1 is SGHTA and CDR2 FQGNSA. The CDR3 extends over 14 amino acids. The CDR3 loop is CASSPTGLNTEAFF. CDR3 coding DNA: TGTGCCAGCAGCCCGACAGGTTTGAACACTGAAGCTTTCTTT. The variable domain in full, completed from reference TRBV7-2 and TRBJ1-1, reads GAGVSQSPSNKVTEKGKDVELRCDPISGHTALYWYRQSLGQGLEFLIYFQGNSAPDKSGLPSDRFSAERTGGSVSTLTIQRTQQEDSAVYLCASSPTGLNTEAFFGQGTRLTVV.

The chain uses TRBV30 and TRBJ1-2; possible D gene TRBD1, 6 bases. Germline CDR1 reads GTSNPN; CDR2 reads SVGIG (reference sequence). Trimming shortened V by 8 bases and J by 3 bases, and 19 bases separated the two germline ends. There are 14 residues in the CDR3. Here the CDR3 reads CAGDGGRPYYGYTF. In nucleotides, the CDR3 is TGTGCCGGGGATGGGGGCCGTCCGTACTATGGCTACACCTTC.

The rearrangement uses TRBV28 and TRBJ2-5; 8 bases map to TRBD1. Looked up from germline, CDR1 is MDHEN and CDR2 is SYDVKM. The CDR3 is 11 amino acids. The CDR3, as DNA: TGTGTCCCGGGACAGGTCTGGGAGCAGTACTTC. Protein: CVPGQVWEQYF.

The rearrangement uses TRBV4-2 and TRBJ1-6; D unclear. V lost 1 base and J lost 6, with 4 bases in between. CDR3 length: 13 amino acids. Germline V lookup: CDR1 LGHNA, CDR2 YNFKEQ. The CDR3: CASSQVSNSPLHF. The CDR3 nucleotides are TGTGCCAGCAGCCAAGTTAGTAATTCACCCCTCCACTTT.

The V gene is TRBV28, the J gene TRBJ1-1; possible D gene TRBD1, 5 bases. V lost 2 bases to trimming and J lost 9 bases, with 13 bases between them. The germline V gene has CDR1 MDHEN and CDR2 SYDVKM. This CDR3 spans 13 amino acids. CDR3: CASSLGAPSQAFF. For the CDR3, the DNA is TGTGCCAGCAGTTTAGGGGCCCCCTCTCAAGCTTTCTTT.

This sequence joins TRBV11-2 and TRBJ1-3; the D gene is possibly TRBD1 (6 bases). Germline V gene lookup returns CDR1 SGHAT and CDR2 FQNNGV. With 3 bases removed from V and 0 bases from J, the gap between germline ends came to 15 bases. CDR3 length: 17 residues. The CDR3 DNA reads as TGTGCCAGCAGCTTCCGGGACATTCCTTTCTCTGGAAACACCATATATTTT. It specifies CASSFRDIPFSGNTIYF.

This chain uses TRBV7-8 with TRBJ2-2; 9 bases fit TRBD1. Germline V gives CDR1 SGHVS, CDR2 FQNEAQ. The CDR3 spans 17 residues. J gave up 0 bases and V 4 bases, and 6 bases lay outside the gene matches. The CDR3 DNA sequence: TGTGCCAGCAGCTCCTACAGGGGGCCTTCGAACACCGGGGAGCTGTTTTTT. Its protein product is CASSSYRGPSNTGELFF.

The genes are TRBV5-1 and TRBJ2-5; 13 bases are a match to TRBD2. The J call may be faulty, since TRBJ2-7 better matches the DNA end. In germline, CDR1 is SGHRS, CDR2 YFSETQ. The CDR3 covers 16 residues. CDR3 loop: CASTRTSGGLKSEQYF. The CDR3 DNA reads TGCGCCAGCACGCGGACTAGCGGGGGATTAAAGTCCGAGCAGTACTTC.

The chain uses TRBV19 and TRBJ2-5; possible D gene TRBD1, 6 bases. Germline CDR1 is LNHDA and CDR2 is SQIVND (reference sequence). CDR3 length: 16 amino acids. The V end was cut by 3 bases, the J end by 2 bases, with 16 bases between. The CDR3 nucleotides read TGTGCCAGTAGTATTGGCTACCTAACAGGGCAAGAGACCCAGTACTTC. Translating gives CASSIGYLTGQETQYF.

V is TRBV4-1 and J is TRBJ2-4, with 16 bases that match TRBD2. CDR1 and CDR2 (germline): MGHRA, YSYEKL. V shed 4 bases and J 0 bases; nucleotides not matched to a gene: 3. The CDR3 totals 18 residues. The CDR3 sequence is CASSPGLAGGVAKNIQYF. DNA of the CDR3: TGCGCCAGCAGCCCGGGACTAGCGGGGGGGGTAGCCAAAAACATTCAGTACTTC.

The chain recombines TRBV9 with TRBJ1-2, with TRBD1 matching over 8 bases. The CDR3 length is 15 residues. Germline CDR1 reads SGDLS; CDR2 reads YYNGEE. The ends lost 4 bases at V and 7 bases at J; junction bases unmatched: 12. The DNA for the CDR3 is TGTGCCAGCAGCCCATCGGGACAGGTCCCCGGTGGCTACACCTTC. Translation gives CASSPSGQVPGGYTF.

This chain links TRBV18 with TRBJ1-1; 7 positions match TRBD1. The CDR3 is 14 residues long. V lost 3 bases to trimming and J lost 5 bases; unmatched junction nucleotides: 6. CDR1 and CDR2 (germline): KGHSH, LQKENI. CDR3 bases: TGTGCCAGCTCACCGGAGGGGGCGCGTACTGAAGCTTTCTTT. Translation gives CASSPEGARTEAFF.

The V and J genes are TRBV27 and TRBJ1-5; D not resolved. The CDR3 is made up of 11 amino acids. Between the trimmed V and J ends, which lost 10 bases and 3 bases, there was a span of 7 bases. Germline assignment: CDR1 MNHEY and CDR2 SMNVEV (reference sequence). CDR3 loop: CATGINQPQHF. CDR3 nucleotide sequence: TGTGCCACGGGAATCAATCAGCCCCAGCATTTT.

The chain joins TRBV9 to TRBJ2-7; possible D gene TRBD2, 6 bases. Between the trimmed V and J ends, which lost 0 bases and 2 bases, there was a span of 9 bases. The CDR3 is made up of 14 amino acids. Per germline, CDR1 SGDLS and CDR2 YYNGEE. The CDR3: CASSVVGGPYEQYF. The CDR3 DNA is TGTGCCAGCAGCGTAGTGGGGGGACCCTACGAGCAGTACTTC.

This sequence joins TRBV7-9 and TRBJ1-1; 8 bases fit TRBD1. CDR3 length: 11 residues. With V trimmed by 5 bases and J by 11 bases, 4 bases remained unmatched. Germline V CDR1 and CDR2: SEHNR, FQNEAQ (reference sequence). This chain's CDR3 is CASSRTGSAFF. For the CDR3, the DNA is TGTGCCAGCAGCCGGACAGGGTCGGCTTTCTTT. The variable domain in full, with the rest retrieved from reference TRBV7-9 and TRBJ1-1, is DTGVSQNPRHKITKRGQNVTFRCDPISEHNRLYWYRQTLGQGPEFLTYFQNEAQLEKSRLLSDRFSAERPKGSFSTLEIQRTEQGDSAMYLCASSRTGSAFFGQGTRLTVV.

This chain connects TRBV11-2 to TRBJ1-2, with D perhaps matching TRBD1 (6 bases). With 3 bases removed from V and 3 bases from J, the gap between germline ends came to 20 bases. The CDR3 runs 17 residues. Per germline, CDR1 SGHAT and CDR2 FQNNGV. CDR3 protein: CASSFYGGSEADYGYTF. In DNA form, the CDR3 reads TGTGCCAGCAGCTTCTATGGGGGCTCCGAGGCTGACTATGGCTACACCTTC.

The chain carries TRBV4-2 and TRBJ1-1, with D possibly being TRBD1 (6 bases). Germline V gives CDR1 LGHNA, CDR2 YNFKEQ. The CDR3 extends over 15 amino acids. With 4 bases removed from V and 1 base from J, the gap between germline ends came to 13 bases. The CDR3 is CASSPGGGANTEAFF. The CDR3 bases are TGTGCCAGCAGCCCGGGCGGGGGGGCGAACACTGAAGCTTTCTTT.

The rearrangement uses TRBV2 and TRBJ1-1; D unresolved. Germline V CDR1 and CDR2: SNHLY, FYNNEI. V lost 6 bases and J lost 3, with 11 bases in between. CDR3 length equals 13 residues. In DNA, the CDR3 is TGTGCCAGCAGAGCGCCAGCCCACACTGAAGCTTTCTTT. Encoded protein: CASRAPAHTEAFF. Looking up the rest from reference TRBV2 and TRBJ1-1 gives the full variable domain: EPEVTQTPSHQVTQMGQEVILRCVPISNHLYFYWYRQILGQKVEFLVSFYNNEISEKSEIFDDQFSVERPDGSNFTLKIRSTKLEDSAMYFCASRAPAHTEAFFGQGTRLTVV.